These 12 T cell receptor beta chains came from one sample sequenced in a study of shared clonotypes between healthy human individuals. Only in-frame clones appear in the TCRdb table, and some are missing; sequencing was by immunoSEQ multiplex PCR. Among hundreds of thousands of clones listed, about two thirds were seen once. The sequenced sample was memory CD4+ T cells sorted from blood. The subset here: CD45RA-negative fraction. The receptor set was obtained from a young woman in good health.

This clone was seen a handful of times. The chain employs TRBV7-9 and TRBJ1-2; D not resolved. Germline V gives CDR1 SEHNR, CDR2 FQNEAQ (reference sequence). V was cut by 0 bases and J by 1 base, with 3 bases left in between. This CDR3 is built from 13 residues. Written as DNA, the CDR3 is TGTGCCAGCAGCTTAGCAGTTAACTATGGCTACACCTTC. It encodes CASSLAVNYGYTF.

This clone was counted only a few times. A much larger clone lies one base from this, so it may be a read error. Different DNA sequences within this sample yield the same CDR3. The chain carries TRBV7-2 and TRBJ2-1, with no clear D. This CDR3 is 11 amino acids long. V lost 5 bases, J lost 4 bases, and 3 bases lay in between. CDR1 and CDR2 from the germline V gene are SGHTA and FQGNSA. CDR3 sequence (DNA): TGTGCCAGCAGCCCTTACAATGAGCAGTTCTTC. This sequence encodes CASSPYNEQFF.

This chain connects TRBV30 to TRBJ1-4; D perhaps matches TRBD1 (5 bases). V was cut by 3 bases and J by 7 bases, with 15 bases left in between. This CDR3 has 14 residues. In germline, CDR1 is GTSNPN, CDR2 SVGIG (reference sequence). In DNA form, the CDR3 reads TGTGCCTGGAGCACTGGGGGGTTAGGTGAAAAACTGTTTTTT. This translates into CAWSTGGLGEKLFF.

The V and J genes are TRBV27 and TRBJ2-7; 9 positions agree with TRBD2. Trimming removed 3 bases from V and 4 bases from J; junction bases left unmatched: 7. Germline-derived CDR1 and CDR2 are MNHEY and SMNVEV (reference sequence). There are 15 residues in the CDR3. Written as DNA, the CDR3 is TGTGCCAGCAGTTTCCGTAGCGGGAGAGGTTACGAGCAGTACTTC. Amino acids: CASSFRSGRGYEQYF.

V usage is TRBV14 and J usage is TRBJ2-2; possibly TRBD2 for D (5 bases). V lost 1 base, J lost 6 bases, and 12 bases lay in between. Germline V gene sequence: CDR1 SGHDN, CDR2 FVKESK. CDR3 length: 15 residues. CDR3 in amino acids: CASSQVVGVAGELFF. CDR3 bases: TGTGCCAGCAGCCAAGTTGTGGGAGTGGCCGGGGAGCTGTTTTTT.

This chain uses TRBV6-4 with TRBJ1-1, with D hard to call. The CDR3 has 16 residues. V lost 3 bases to trimming and J lost 1 base, with 15 bases between them. Germline CDR1 MRHNA, CDR2 SNTAGT. This chain's CDR3 is CASSEALCPGNTEAFF. For the CDR3, the DNA is TGTGCCAGCAGTGAGGCCCTATGCCCAGGGAACACTGAAGCTTTCTTT.

The chain uses TRBV5-4 and TRBJ1-1; TRBD1 might be the D (5 bases). Trimming pared 4 bases from V and 6 bases from J, leaving 19 bases between. Germline CDR1 reads SGHNT; CDR2 reads YYREEE (reference sequence). The CDR3 totals 15 residues. DNA of the CDR3: TGTGCCAGCAGCCAGTATTCTGCGGCGGGGCCTGAAGCTTTCTTT. It encodes CASSQYSAAGPEAFF.

V usage is TRBV30 and J usage is TRBJ1-1; 8 nucleotides agree with TRBD1. Germline loops: CDR1 GTSNPN, CDR2 SVGIG (reference sequence). V trimming: 7 bases; J trimming: 0 bases; junction bases outside the gene matches: 4. This CDR3 comprises 13 residues. The CDR3 sequence is CAYDRGMNTEAFF. The CDR3 DNA sequence: TGTGCCTACGACAGGGGCATGAACACTGAAGCTTTCTTT.

This clone was counted a few times. V and J are TRBV27 and TRBJ2-2, with a possible D match to TRBD1 (6 bases). This CDR3 is 14 amino acids long. Per the germline V gene, CDR1 is MNHEY and CDR2 is SMNVEV (reference sequence). V gave up 5 bases and J gave up 6 bases, with 13 bases separating them. The CDR3 DNA reads as TGTGCCAGCAGTAAACAGGGTTTTTCCGGGGAGCTGTTTTTT. Amino acid sequence: CASSKQGFSGELFF.

This clone was detected a few times. This chain uses TRBV19 with TRBJ1-1, with D possibly being TRBD1 (6 bases). Germline V CDR1 and CDR2: LNHDA, SQIVND (reference sequence). This CDR3 comprises 13 residues. Trimming shortened V by 7 bases and J by 3 bases, and 12 bases separated the two germline ends. CDR3 protein: CASKMGTYTEAFF. DNA of the CDR3: TGTGCCAGTAAAATGGGGACATACACTGAAGCTTTCTTT. The variable domain in full, completed from reference TRBV19 and TRBJ1-1, reads DGGITQSPKYLFRKEGQNVTLSCEQNLNHDAMYWYRQDPGQGLRLIYYSQIVNDFQKGDIAEGYSVSREKKESFPLTVTSAQKNPTAFYLCASKMGTYTEAFFGQGTRLTVV.

In its sample, this clone was seen many times. The chain joins TRBV28 to TRBJ1-4, with a weak D call TRBD1 (6 bases). Trimming cost V 6 bases and J 8 bases, with 19 bases left between them. The CDR3 totals 15 residues. Per germline, CDR1 MDHEN and CDR2 SYDVKM. The CDR3 coding sequence is TGTGCCAGCAGACCCCAGACAGGAATAGGGGAAAAACTGTTTTTT. It encodes CASRPQTGIGEKLFF.

The V and J genes are TRBV5-1 and TRBJ2-1, with a tentative D call TRBD1 (6 bases). The CDR3 has 15 amino acids. The V gene lost 6 bases and the J gene lost 6 bases, with 19 bases spanning the gap. The germline V gene has CDR1 SGHRS and CDR2 YFSETQ. The CDR3 spells CASTTGNGNRNEQFF. CDR3 nucleotide sequence: TGCGCCAGCACCACAGGGAACGGGAATCGCAATGAGCAGTTCTTC.